This T cell receptor beta chain is drawn from a study of early T cells in non-severe SARS-CoV-2 infection (dated by TCRdb to the early 2020s). With respect to the entire study: Bulk RNA from unsorted whole blood was used for TCR sequencing, so alpha and beta chains could not be paired. Overall study outcomes, separate from this receptor: VDJdb matching was skewed toward anti-spike CD8 responses and likely underestimated virus-specific expansions, missing private and CD4 specificities.

Based on the germline V gene, the CDR1 and CDR2 sequences are KGHDR and SFDVKD. The CDR3 numbers 16 residues from cysteine through phenylalanine. The only DNA kept is the CDR3, 48 bases in frame from the first base. Cut back by 4 bases and 2 bases, the V and J ends lie 16 bases apart. Receptor libraries were prepared by 5' RACE. Sequenced using a NextSeq 500. Unique molecular identifiers were attached to individual cDNA molecules in the TCR library protocol so that sequencing error and PCR bias could be corrected. TCR alpha and beta chains were both sequenced, and the abundances of alpha and beta sequences in each sample were closely correlated with each other. Processing in the source paper ran as follows. Decombinator V4 was used to annotate TCR sequences for V gene, J gene and CDR3. TCRs were defined as expanded if a significant change between any two time points was detected under a Poisson model with p below 0.0001. TCR abundances were normalised to the total number of TCRs sequenced per sample and were expressed as counts per million. MAIT TCRs were defined by TRAV1-2 paired with TRAJ12, TRAJ20 or TRAJ33, and iNKT TCRs by TRAV10 paired with TRAJ18. VDJdb, accessed 1 November 2021, was searched for CMV, EBV and SARS-CoV-2 annotated TCRs, excluding TCRs annotated for multiple antigens. Clones were called with MiXCR by TCRdb after fastp trimmed the public reads at Q25, and only in-frame beta chains were retained. Records with the same CDR3 protein are collapsed into one entry carrying the most frequent genes and DNA. TCRdb, not the authors, supplied the V and J calls. For this sample the table gives under 140,000 distinct CDR3 sequences, of which about 12% were detected only once. The ten largest account for approximately 3.8% of the sample.

The sample holds a few counts of this clonotype. Its binding antigen is unknown. Per-base qualities were not stored, and no clone one base away is much larger. This was a case-control study nested in a cohort of healthcare workers in London, UK, who had nasopharyngeal swab PCR tests and blood samples taken every week. Between 23 and 31 March 2020, the week of the UK lockdown, healthcare workers were enrolled and then followed up weekly for as long as 16 weeks. This clonotype was obtained from an adult who was a healthcare worker with PCR-confirmed SARS-CoV-2 infection or an uninfected control (not recorded which). The sequences come from whole blood, collected at baseline. This sequence uses TRBV24-1 and TRBJ2-5; a tentative D call is TRBD1 (6 bases match). Here is the DNA: TGTGCCACCAGTGACCCCCGCCGGACAGCGCAAGAGACCCAGTACTTC. Translated, this is CATSDPRRTAQETQYF.